This entry describes one T cell receptor beta chain. The sample comes from a study of blood T cell repertoires in COVID-19. The CDR3 length is 17 residues. CDR1 is MNHNS and CDR2 is SASEGT in the germline V gene. V gave up 4 bases and J gave up 5 bases; unmatched junction bases: 13. The authors' processing: Amplification with reference gene primers provided the estimates of nucleated cell counts. TCRdb's copy holds only in-frame clones and misses some; the assay was immunoSEQ multiplex PCR. V and J calls and clone size follow that table, whereas D and trimming were derived from the DNA. The sample has some 70,000 clones; roughly 82% are singletons.

Sequencing was carried out using peripheral blood. The chain recombines TRBV6-1 with TRBJ2-1; 8 bases are shared with TRBD1. The TCR originated in a man aged 55 to 70 with acute or convalescent COVID-19. CDR3: CASSATPGTGYDNEQFF. The CDR3 DNA is TGTGCCAGCAGTGCTACCCCGGGGACAGGATACGACAATGAGCAGTTCTTC.